This T cell receptor beta chain comes out of a study of shared clonotypes between healthy human individuals. Sequencing was performed with immunoSEQ multiplex PCR; in TCRdb, only in-frame clones are kept and a portion is missing. The table records around 700,000 clones, 60% to 75% of them present only once. V was cut by 1 base and J by 7 bases, with 9 bases left in between. Germline V CDR1 and CDR2: SGHRS, YFSETQ. The CDR3 loop spans 13 amino acids. The chain is built from TRBV5-1 and TRBJ1-5, with D unresolved. This clonotype was sampled from a woman aged 25 to 39 in good health. The sample consisted of memory CD4+ T cells sorted from blood. Subset of the sample: CD45RA-negative fraction. The CDR3 region is CASSLTLGQPQHF. CDR3 nucleotide sequence: TGCGCCAGCAGCTTGACGCTGGGCCAGCCCCAGCATTTT.